This T cell receptor beta chain was sequenced during a study of blood T cell repertoires in COVID-19. Turning to the study itself: From T cells, B-cell-depleted T cells, or PBMCs came the material, which was cDNA or gDNA.

Original processing methods: Reference gene primer amplification gave estimated nucleated cell counts. Clones were read by immunoSEQ multiplex PCR, and TCRdb kept only the in-frame ones, dropping some. The V and J calls and clone size are taken from that table; D and trimming were inferred from the DNA. This sample has about 260,000 clones; 84% occur once, and the top ten carry 7.5% to 9%. Germline V gene data show CDR1 as SGHRS and CDR2 as YFSETQ. Trimming took 4 bases from V and 1 from J, leaving 19 bases between them. CDR3 length: 17 amino acids. The sequence derives from a human donor in a cohort sampled during active COVID-19. The chain couples TRBV5-1 to TRBJ2-3; D remains unclear. The sequencing sample was made of peripheral blood. The CDR3 region has the DNA TGCGCCAGCAGCCCCTCCCCCTCGGGTGCTCGCACAGATACGCAGTATTTT. It specifies CASSPSPSGARTDTQYF.